A single sample gave rise to the 3 T cell receptor beta chains below, sequenced in a study of PD-1 blockade in mismatch repair-deficient tumors. Assay used: immunoSEQ multiplex PCR; TCRdb lists only in-frame clones, some missing. This repertoire shows 100,000 or so clones, roughly four fifths found once; its top ten account for about 6.3%. This specimen was peripheral blood, taken approximately 35 weeks after starting pembrolizumab. These receptor sequences come from an adult with mismatch repair-deficient cancer.

The CDR3 spells CSVELPGQHNYEQYF. Here the CDR3 DNA reads TGCAGCGTTGAGCTTCCGGGACAGCACAACTACGAGCAGTACTTC. The V and J genes are TRBV29-1 and TRBJ2-7, with 7 bases aligning to TRBD1. The CDR3 contains 15 residues. Trimming removed 3 bases from V and 3 bases from J; junction bases left unmatched: 11. Germline V gives CDR1 SQVTM, CDR2 ANQGSEA.

The chain joins TRBV15 to TRBJ1-5; 7 nucleotides align to TRBD1. CDR3 length: 15 residues. V trimming: 3 bases; J trimming: 3 bases; junction bases outside the gene matches: 5. The germline gives CDR1 LNHNV, CDR2 YYDKDF (reference sequence). The DNA of the CDR3 is TGTGCCACCAGCAGCTATACAGGGGTCAATCAGCCCCAGCATTTT. Its protein is CATSSYTGVNQPQHF.

This clone was recorded once. V usage is TRBV5-4 and J usage is TRBJ1-3; D is perhaps TRBD1 (5 bases). The CDR3 runs 15 residues. V was pared by 0 bases and J by 4 bases, with 11 bases between. Per the germline V gene, CDR1 is SGHNT and CDR2 is YYREEE (reference sequence). CDR3 protein: CASSLGGQGGNTIYF. CDR3 in DNA: TGTGCCAGCAGCTTGGGTGGGCAGGGCGGAAACACCATATATTTT. The full variable domain, rest sourced from reference TRBV5-4 and TRBJ1-3, is ETGVTQSPTHLIKTRGQQVTLRCSSQSGHNTVSWYQQALGQGPQFIFQYYREEENGRGNFPPRFSGLQFPNYSSELNVNALELDDSALYLCASSLGGQGGNTIYFGEGSWLTVV.